The T cell receptor (beta chain) described here comes from a study of cytomegalovirus exposure and HLA in healthy donors (dated by TCRdb to about 2017). General notes on the study: An earlier analysis of 587 of the donors reported roughly 300 Gb of sequence data and around 110 million unique TCR beta sequences from approximately 180 million T cells. Besides the first cohort of roughly 640 subjects, a separate validation cohort made up of roughly 120 different subjects was used. The later analysis used no new phenotypic data to find candidate immune exposures, relying instead on TCR beta sequences and their occurrence across donors. To study patterns of TCR occurrence, a later analysis re-analyzed previously published TCR beta repertoires from 666 donors and added high-resolution HLA genotyping. Using immunosequencing, the study profiled T cell repertoires from around 680 subjects and related those repertoires to cytomegalovirus serostatus. HLA typing included class I and class II loci at four-digit resolution. In a later genetic analysis, genome-wide SNP genotypes for about three fifths of the 666 donors were used, and that subset was treated as a discovery cohort. The aim of the study was to test whether cataloging public T cell receptors could identify signatures of past pathogen exposure. To decide whether each TCR beta V gene segment behaved as functional or pseudogenic, an earlier analysis of some 600 of the donors relied on high-throughput TCR beta sequencing. Four to six DR-DQ haplotypes were handled as single units for association and clustering, since linkage in the cohort was strong. Of the 350 to 450 genotyped donors, approximately 82% fell in the genetic ancestry cluster associated with self-reported Caucasian donors. The number of typed donors differed by locus: roughly 620-630 for A, B, C, DRB1 and DQB1; 500 to 550 for DQA1; approximately 600 for DPA1; and 400 to 480 for DPB1. All discovery cohort repertoires had been generated using a single sequencing platform. Donor age, sex, ethnicity and CMV serostatus were compiled alongside the repertoire data. On average, approximately 250,000 unique TCR beta nucleotide sequences were sequenced per donor among 398 genotyped donors of the cohort, with roughly 18% of those sequences being non-productive. High-throughput TCR immunosequencing, statistical association of individual TCRs with disease status, and machine learning were combined to predict cytomegalovirus infection status. An early release that covered 640 HLA-typed donors contained around 300 gigabases of sequencing data and around 80 million unique TCR sequences. Overall results and qualifications from the work: A later genetic analysis reported fewer N-insertions in productive TCRs among donors in an Asian-associated ancestry cluster than the roughly 670-donor mean. In this cohort, only TCR beta chains were sequenced, and detectable features were limited by the absence of alpha or paired-chain data. The presence/absence analyses assumed that sequencing depth was roughly uniform across donors, and that assumption may not be true. In a later analysis, 16,951 TCR beta sequences were associated with specific HLA alleles at a false discovery rate of 0.05. Approximately 16 rarely observed V segments, including chromosome 9 orphons, were excluded from the earlier analysis of several hundred of the donors because counts were too low. Cytomegalovirus status was reported to be diagnosed by the classifier with high specificity and sensitivity in both the original and validation cohorts. HLA typing was unavailable for some donors at each locus, so association tests used only the typed subset. A later analysis reported that several top co-occurrence clusters appeared linked to parvovirus B19, influenza, CMV and Epstein-Barr virus. In a later analysis, most CMV-associated TCR beta chains were found to appear HLA-restricted, with HLA associations seemingly driven largely by CMV exposure. A later analysis found that TCR association rates varied across HLA loci, with DRB1 alleles showing the most associated TCRs and HLA-C alleles the fewest. In an earlier analysis of around 500 of the donors, most TCR beta V segments appeared in productive rearrangements about 87% or about 30% of the time, broadly matching IMGT annotations. It was suggested by the authors that the approach could potentially be generalized to other disease states and immunological phenotypes. Because the 87-base-pair reads could not distinguish some IMGT-functional V segments, including TRBV6-2 and TRBV6-3, those segments were excluded. In a later analysis, HLA-associated TCR beta chains were found to be more clonally expanded and to have lower generation probabilities than equally common non-associated chains. Linkage disequilibrium might explain the correlated functional status among segregating V segments, but an unknown experimental factor could not be excluded. A cluster of highly shared sequence variants was judged likely to be a technical artifact of the sequencing pipeline. V-gene and J-gene trimming of TCR beta chains was associated with a missense DCLRE1C variant in a later genetic analysis, and the association was replicated in an independent cohort. Most TCR sequences were seen in very few donors, while some public TCRs were found in many individuals. The study gave a list of 150 to 200 TCR beta chains associated with cytomegalovirus. When HLA alleles, especially DR and DQ, strongly co-occurred, TCR associations were difficult to assign to individual alleles. In vitro tests confirmed that a few of the cytomegalovirus-associated TCR beta chains recognize cytomegalovirus antigens. A further reported finding was that TCR beta sequences accurately predicted the HLA-A and HLA-B alleles for most subjects in the first cohort. Immune exposure information for the cohort was limited to CMV serostatus.

The cohort consisted of 666 healthy bone marrow donors. Cohort members were all nominally healthy when sampled, although unrecorded immune exposures were likely present. The donor was CMV seropositive and belonged to the group of 250 to 350 seropositive cohort members. Every donor gave a peripheral blood sample, and the peripheral blood mononuclear cells from that sample were used for TCR beta sequencing. The Qiagen DNeasy Blood Extraction Kit was used to extract genomic DNA from the blood cell samples. On this clone: The specificity of this receptor is unknown. There are no base qualities to consult, and no much larger clone falls within one base.

The receptor library was made with the immunoSEQ multiplex PCR assay. For the multiplex PCR, a mixture combining 60 forward primers for TCR Vbeta segments and 13 reverse primers for TCR Jbeta segments was used. Amplification of the CDR3 region of rearranged TCR beta genes was performed with a multiplex PCR assay on genomic DNA. On the Illumina HiSeq System, the amplified TCR beta libraries were sequenced as 87-base-pair reads. Regarding the original processing steps: A later analysis counted approximately 84 million unique TCR beta chains across the 640 or so repertoires, and some 12 million of these chains were shared by at least two donors. Raw reads were error-corrected and collapsed into unique sequences with a nearest-neighbor algorithm that merged closely related sequences to remove PCR and sequencing errors. CDR3 sequences were aligned to IMGT reference sequences to assign V, D and J gene segments. For a sequence to be retained, at least a six-nucleotide match to both a V gene segment and a J gene segment was required. Rearrangements were classified as productive when the CDR3 lacked stop codons and remained in frame with V and J, and all other rearrangements were classified as non-productive. Following IMGT convention, CDR3 was defined as the stretch from the second conserved V-encoded cysteine up to the conserved J-encoded phenylalanine. In an earlier analysis of 550 to 650 of the donors, sequences lacking an unambiguous match to a single V gene segment were excluded. An earlier analysis of several hundred of the donors called V segments functional above 56.7% productive rearrangements and segregating when the between-donor standard deviation exceeded 5%. A statistical classification framework was built to diagnose cytomegalovirus status from the catalog of TCR beta chain sequences. In a later analysis, V and J genes were assigned by comparing TCR nucleotide sequences against IMGT/GENE-DB human TR gene sequences. Using the TCRdist pipeline, a later analysis assigned CDR3 sequences along with most-parsimonious VDJ recombination scenarios. In a later analysis, each TCR beta chain was defined by its CDR3 amino acid sequence together with its V-gene family, and reads lacking a unique V-gene family were excluded. In a later analysis, approximately 640 highly shared, low-generation-probability nucleotide sequences were removed to address suspected cross-contamination and a sequencing artifact. In a later analysis, a clonal expansion index was calculated for each public chain from normalized within-repertoire ranks of inferred template counts. In a later analysis, generation probabilities were computed using a VDJ recombination model fitted to out-of-frame rearrangements, and the results were checked against IGoR. In a later analysis, hypergeometric tests were used to score TCR-TCR, TCR-HLA and TCR-CMV co-occurrence, with a repertoire-size bias correction applied to TCR pairs. False discovery rates were estimated in a later analysis by permuting HLA or CMV assignments 20 times. In a later analysis, co-occurring TCRs were grouped using DBSCAN, with TCRdist sequence similarity added in when clustering inside HLA-allele-positive subsets. Co-occurrence clustering excluded repertoires with fewer than 30,000 or more than 120,000 public chains, plus five with anomalous nucleotide sharing. TCRdb provides this immuneACCESS table in a form limited to in-frame rearrangements. Some clones are lacking; in checked studies, under half of them reflect an unresolved V gene, and why the rest are absent is not known. V, J and clone size were drawn from that table, and D and trimming were deduced from the DNA. The sample yields about 110,000 clones; roughly 76% were counted once. Together, the top ten hold about 6% of the sample.

V lost 4 bases and J lost 3 bases, and the count of bases not matched to a germline gene is 6. CDR1 and CDR2 were assigned from the germline V gene (reference sequence) as SGHNT and YYREEE. CDR3 length: 14 amino acids, cysteine to phenylalanine. Only the CDR3 DNA stays, 42 bases, in frame from base 1. The origin of this receptor is a woman aged 45 to 65 in good health and CMV-seropositive. What was sequenced was PBMCs. The V gene is TRBV5-4 and the J gene is TRBJ2-7, with 8 bases aligning to TRBD1. Read as DNA, the sequence is TGTGCCAGCAGCCCGGACAGGGCCGTCTACGAGCAGTACTTC. Its protein is CASSPDRAVYEQYF.